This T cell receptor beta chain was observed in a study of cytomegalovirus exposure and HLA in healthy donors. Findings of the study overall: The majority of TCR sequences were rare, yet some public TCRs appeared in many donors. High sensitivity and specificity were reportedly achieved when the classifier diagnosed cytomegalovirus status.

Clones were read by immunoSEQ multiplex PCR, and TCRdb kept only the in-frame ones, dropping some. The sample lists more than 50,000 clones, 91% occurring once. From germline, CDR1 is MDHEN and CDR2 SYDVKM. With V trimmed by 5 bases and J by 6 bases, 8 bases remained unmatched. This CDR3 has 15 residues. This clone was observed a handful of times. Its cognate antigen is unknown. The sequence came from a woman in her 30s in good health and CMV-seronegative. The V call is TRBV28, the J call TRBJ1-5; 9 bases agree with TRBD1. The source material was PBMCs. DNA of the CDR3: TGTGCCAGCAGTCCTGTTGTGACAGGGGGTCAGCCCCAGCATTTT. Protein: CASSPVVTGGQPQHF.